This TCR beta chain is from a study of T cell responses to AZD1222 COVID-19 vaccine. The count of this clone is one. The CDR3 is 14 residues long. From germline, CDR1 is SGHKS and CDR2 YYEKEE (reference sequence). With 4 bases removed from V and 3 bases from J, the gap between germline ends came to 14 bases. Assay: immunoSEQ multiplex PCR; the TCRdb copy retains only in-frame clones and omits some. The sample records some 150,000 clones, under 95% being singletons. The sequenced sample was peripheral blood, obtained 28 days after the second AZD1222 dose. The receptor was derived from an adult who received the AZD1222 COVID-19 vaccine. V usage is TRBV5-5 and J usage is TRBJ2-7, with a tentative D call TRBD1 (7 bases). The CDR3 loop is CASSTPGGGYEQYF. The CDR3 nucleotides are TGTGCCAGCAGCACCCCAGGGGGAGGCTACGAGCAGTACTTC. The variable domain in full, with the rest retrieved from reference TRBV5-5 and TRBJ2-7, is DAGVTQSPTHLIKTRGQQVTLRCSPISGHKSVSWYQQVLGQGPQFIFQYYEKEERGRGNFPDRFSARQFPNYSSELNVNALLLGDSALYLCASSTPGGGYEQYFGPGTRLTVT.